This TCR beta chain derives from a study of shared clonotypes between healthy human individuals. Overall study findings and caveats: Naive CD4 clonotypes were shared across several donors at roughly 5.5%.

Donors had no recently reported acute infections or vaccinations and were HIV-negative. This clone has a single count. Its antigen is as yet unknown. This same CDR3 is encoded by further DNA sequences in the sample. Data came from immunoSEQ multiplex PCR; TCRdb stores just in-frame clones and leaves some out. The sample has approximately 1,500,000 clones, around 98% seen once. The CDR3 has 13 amino acids. Germline assignment: CDR1 SGHRS and CDR2 YFSETQ. With 0 bases removed from V and 2 bases from J, the gap between germline ends came to 3 bases. The receptor was derived from a young man in good health. The chain uses TRBV5-1 and TRBJ1-3, with D hard to call. The specimen was naive CD4+ T cells sorted from blood. The subset here: CD45RA+ positively selected. The CDR3 DNA sequence: TGCGCCAGCAGCTTGGGCACTGGAAACACCATATATTTT. Protein product: CASSLGTGNTIYF.